The TCR beta chain described here comes from a study of Ad26.COV2.S vaccination and SARS-CoV-2 variants. Findings of the study overall: Analyses of TCR breadth and depth may have underestimated total T cell responses.

Regarding treatment: over 15 received Ad26.COV2.S at low or high dose, single or two shots; five or six received placebo; per-sample allocation not given. The samples were gathered on day 63 after the first injection of vaccine or placebo. In its sample, this clone was seen once. Antigen unknown. TCRdb's table, derived via immunoSEQ multiplex PCR, lists solely in-frame clones and lacks some. The repertoire holds about 350,000 clones, around 88% seen once, with 5% in the top ten. The sequencing used peripheral blood, collected in a trial of Ad26.COV2.S vaccine versus placebo. This receptor was identified in a person aged 18 to 59 who received the Ad26.COV2.S COVID-19 vaccine or a placebo.

The CDR3 sequence is CASRLGGPGANVLTF. Written as DNA, the CDR3 is TGTGCCAGCAGGCTAGGGGGGCCTGGGGCCAACGTCCTGACTTTC. V is TRBV28 and J is TRBJ2-6; D may be TRBD1 or TRBD2 (6 bases each). Trimming took 6 bases from V and 2 from J, leaving 11 bases between them. The CDR3 loop spans 15 amino acids. The germline CDR1 and CDR2 sequences are MDHEN and SYDVKM.